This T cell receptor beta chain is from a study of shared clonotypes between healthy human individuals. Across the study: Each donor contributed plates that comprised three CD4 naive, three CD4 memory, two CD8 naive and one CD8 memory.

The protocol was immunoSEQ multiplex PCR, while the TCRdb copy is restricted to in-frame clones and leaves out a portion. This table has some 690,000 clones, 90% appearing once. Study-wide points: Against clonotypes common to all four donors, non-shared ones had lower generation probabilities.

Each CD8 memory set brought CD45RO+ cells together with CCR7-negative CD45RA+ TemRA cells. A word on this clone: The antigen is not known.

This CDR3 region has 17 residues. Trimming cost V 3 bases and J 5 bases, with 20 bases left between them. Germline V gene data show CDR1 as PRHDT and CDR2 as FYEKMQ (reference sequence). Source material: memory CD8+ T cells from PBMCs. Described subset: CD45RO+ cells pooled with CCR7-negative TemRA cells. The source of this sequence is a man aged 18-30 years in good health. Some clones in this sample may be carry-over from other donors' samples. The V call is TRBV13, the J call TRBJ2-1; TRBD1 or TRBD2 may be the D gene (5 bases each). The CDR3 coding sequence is TGTGCCAGCAGCTTCCCCCACGGGACCAATTCCGACAATGAGCAGTTCTTC. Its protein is CASSFPHGTNSDNEQFF.